This T cell receptor (beta chain) was identified in a study of blood T cells in healthy people across ages. Study-wide context: Capture via template switching afforded approximately one barcoded beta molecule per two T cells.

The germline V gene has CDR1 ENHRY and CDR2 SYGVKD. CDR3 length equals 13 residues. The germline V and J ends were trimmed by 6 bases and 8 bases, with 13 bases remaining between them. PCR was performed a second time for roughly 7 to 11 cycles using a sample-barcoded 5' primer and a J-beta primer mix. TCRdb fed the 5' RACE reads into MiXCR, producing one record per CDR3 protein. Here the sample spans 540,000 or so distinct CDR3 sequences, less than 25% being singletons. This same sample was also taken into another study, of T cells of mothers and their children.

The TCR sequence derives from a boy between 10 and 17 years old in good health. The V and J genes are TRBV10-3 and TRBJ1-4; a weak D match, TRBD1 (5 bases). The sequenced sample consisted of blood. The DNA of the CDR3 is TGTGCCATCAGACCCCATGGGGGGGAAAAACTGTTTTTT. This codes for CAIRPHGGEKLFF.